The 25 T cell receptor beta chains listed next were all sequenced from one sample in a study of OX40 agonist ivuxolimab in advanced cancers. Produced via immunoSEQ multiplex PCR; TCRdb's table is partial and in-frame only. Of about 93,000 clones listed, 92% are singletons. Sequencing was performed on CD4+ or CD8+ T cells sorted from blood, taken in a trial of the OX40 agonist ivuxolimab. The source is an adult with an advanced solid tumor such as melanoma, head and neck, liver or kidney cancer.

The chain couples TRBV20-1 to TRBJ2-1; no clear D gene. Between the trimmed V and J ends, which lost 7 bases and 1 base, there was a span of 5 bases. This CDR3 contains 11 residues. Germline CDR1 and CDR2: DFQATT and SNEGSKA (reference sequence). As DNA, the CDR3 is TGCAGTGGGGATTCCTACAATGAGCAGTTCTTC. It codes for CSGDSYNEQFF.

The genes are TRBV7-3 and TRBJ2-7; maybe TRBD2 (6 bases). V lost 2 bases to trimming and J lost 2 bases, with 13 bases between them. Germline CDR1 and CDR2: SGHTA and FQGTGA. The CDR3 is 15 amino acids. The CDR3 spells CASSLGSGEPYEQYF. In DNA, the CDR3 is TGTGCCAGCAGCTTAGGGTCGGGAGAACCCTACGAGCAGTACTTC.

V is TRBV7-9 and J is TRBJ1-6, with TRBD1 matching 7 bases. The junction had 8 bases not matched to a gene; V was cut back by 5 bases and J by 10 bases. Germline CDR1 and CDR2: SEHNR and FQNEAQ (reference sequence). The CDR3 length is 14 residues. The CDR3 loop reads CASSPEGAGSPLHF. Here the CDR3 DNA reads TGTGCCAGCAGCCCCGAGGGGGCAGGGTCACCCCTCCACTTT.

The chain couples TRBV2 to TRBJ2-7; D not certain. Germline V CDR1 and CDR2: SNHLY, FYNNEI. Between the trimmed V and J ends, which lost 3 bases and 3 bases, there was a span of 12 bases. The CDR3 covers 14 residues. The CDR3, as DNA: TGTGCCAGCAGTGATGGTCCTGCAAACTACGAGCAGTACTTC. It is translated as CASSDGPANYEQYF.

This chain uses TRBV6-6 with TRBJ2-7; 11 nucleotides agree with TRBD2. CDR3 size: 16 residues. In germline, CDR1 is MNHNY, CDR2 SVGAGI (reference sequence). J lost 4 bases, V lost 5 bases, and 10 bases had no gene match. Written as DNA, the CDR3 is TGTGCCAGCAGTAATGGCCCCGGGACTAGCGGATACGAGCAGTACTTC. Amino acid sequence: CASSNGPGTSGYEQYF.

J is TRBJ2-7 and V is TRBV11-2, with 7 bases identical to TRBD1. The junction had 3 bases not matched to a gene; V was cut back by 4 bases and J by 6 bases. The CDR3 contains 12 residues. The germline CDR1 and CDR2 sequences are SGHAT and FQNNGV. The CDR3 loop is CASSWDSPEQYF. In nucleotides, the CDR3 is TGTGCCAGCAGCTGGGACAGTCCCGAGCAGTACTTC.

The gene calls are TRBV19 and TRBJ2-1; 7 bases map to TRBD1. The CDR3 length is 15 residues. Germline V gene data show CDR1 as LNHDA and CDR2 as SQIVND (reference sequence). V dropped 5 bases and J dropped 8; count of bases not matched to a gene: 12. The CDR3 here is CASSSPGQLQYEQFF. The CDR3 bases are TGTGCCAGTAGTTCGCCGGGACAGCTACAATATGAGCAGTTCTTC.

This chain joins TRBV9 and TRBJ2-7, with D possibly matching TRBD2 (7 bases). Germline CDR1 SGDLS, CDR2 YYNGEE. Between the trimmed V and J ends, which lost 4 bases and 7 bases, there was a span of 18 bases. The CDR3 runs to 14 residues. In DNA form, the CDR3 reads TGTGCCAGCAGCCCCCGGGGGCTCGGGGGGGAGCAGTACTTC. This codes for CASSPRGLGGEQYF. Variable domain in full (rest from reference TRBV9 and TRBJ2-7): DSGVTQTPKHLITATGQRVTLRCSPRSGDLSVYWYQQSLDQGLQFLIQYYNGEERAKGNILERFSAQQFPDLHSELNLSSLELGDSALYFCASSPRGLGGEQYFGPGTRLTVT.

V is TRBV6-5 and J is TRBJ2-5, with no clear D. Gene TRBJ2-7 matches the end of the DNA better, so the J call may be wrong. Germline CDR1 reads MNHEY; CDR2 reads SVGAGI. This CDR3 is built from 10 residues. The CDR3 loop is CASSEYEQYF. The CDR3 nucleotides read TGTGCCAGCAGTGAATACGAGCAGTACTTC.

The chain recombines TRBV9 with TRBJ2-2; 7 nucleotides align to TRBD1. Losses at the gene ends were 6 bases for V and 0 bases for J; bases not matched to a gene: 5. Germline-derived CDR1 and CDR2 are SGDLS and YYNGEE. This CDR3 comprises 15 residues. For the CDR3, the DNA is TGTGCCAGCAACCCCGGGACAGCGAACACCGGGGAGCTGTTTTTT. The encoded protein is CASNPGTANTGELFF.

This chain joins TRBV28 and TRBJ1-5; D is perhaps TRBD1 (6 bases). V shed 5 bases and J shed 2 bases, with 7 bases lying between them. Germline V gene sequence: CDR1 MDHEN, CDR2 SYDVKM. The CDR3 consists of 13 residues. CDR3 protein: CASSGTRNQPQHF. The CDR3 bases are TGTGCCAGCAGTGGGACACGCAATCAGCCCCAGCATTTT.

In its sample, this clone was seen once. The chain joins TRBV6-5 to TRBJ1-1; maybe TRBD1 (5 bases). CDR1 is MNHEY, CDR2 SVGAGI, per germline. Trimming took off 6 bases at V and 4 bases at J, with 12 bases between the two ends. The CDR3 totals 13 residues. CDR3 residues: CASRLQGPTEAFF. The CDR3 coding sequence is TGTGCCAGCAGGCTCCAGGGTCCCACTGAAGCTTTCTTT.

The chain uses TRBV6-4 and TRBJ1-5; 11 bases match TRBD1. Germline CDR1 and CDR2: MRHNA and SNTAGT. V lost 6 bases, J lost 5 bases, and 3 bases stayed unmatched. The CDR3 spans 14 residues. The CDR3 reads CASSPGQGDQPQHF. The CDR3, as DNA: TGTGCCAGCAGCCCGGGACAGGGGGATCAGCCCCAGCATTTT.

CDR3 in amino acids: CASSTGWSGNTIYF. The CDR3 coding sequence is TGTGCCAGTAGTACCGGTTGGTCTGGAAACACCATATATTTT. This chain connects TRBV19 to TRBJ1-3, with D uncertain. V was cut by 4 bases and J by 1 base, with 8 bases left in between. Germline CDR1 LNHDA, CDR2 SQIVND (reference sequence). The CDR3 is made up of 14 amino acids. Full variable domain (remainder filled in from reference TRBV19 and TRBJ1-3): DGGITQSPKYLFRKEGQNVTLSCEQNLNHDAMYWYRQDPGQGLRLIYYSQIVNDFQKGDIAEGYSVSREKKESFPLTVTSAQKNPTAFYLCASSTGWSGNTIYFGEGSWLTVV.

V gene TRBV7-9 combines with J gene TRBJ1-1; possible D gene TRBD1, 5 bases. CDR1 is SEHNR, CDR2 FQNEAQ, per germline (reference sequence). The CDR3 loop spans 13 amino acids. V lost 5 bases, J lost 11 bases, and 18 bases lay in between. The CDR3 here is CASSNQGTVFAFF. CDR3 coding DNA: TGTGCCAGCAGCAACCAGGGTACGGTATTTGCTTTCTTT.

The chain uses TRBV19 and TRBJ2-1; TRBD2 is a possible D gene (5 bases). V lost 10 bases to trimming and J lost 0 bases, with 10 bases between them. The CDR3 is 13 residues long. Germline-derived CDR1 and CDR2 are LNHDA and SQIVND (reference sequence). The CDR3 nucleotides are TGTGCCACCGGCGACTACTCCTACAATGAGCAGTTCTTC. Translated, it gives CATGDYSYNEQFF.

The chain recombines TRBV28 with TRBJ1-1; TRBD1 matches 7 bases. The CDR3 covers 12 residues. With V trimmed by 3 bases and J by 11 bases, 6 bases remained unmatched. Per the germline V gene, CDR1 is MDHEN and CDR2 is SYDVKM. For the CDR3, the DNA is TGTGCCAGCAGTTTCCAGACAGGGCTGGCTTTCTTT. Translated: CASSFQTGLAFF.

V is TRBV29-1 and J is TRBJ1-1; a weak D match, TRBD1 (5 bases). V dropped 4 bases and J dropped 1 base, with 7 bases sitting between them. Per the germline V gene, CDR1 is SQVTM and CDR2 is ANQGSEA. The CDR3 has 12 amino acids. This CDR3 is CSVVQGNTEAFF. The CDR3 region has the DNA TGCAGCGTTGTCCAGGGGAACACTGAAGCTTTCTTT.

The gene calls are TRBV5-6 and TRBJ1-4; 9 bases map to TRBD1. The CDR3 length is 16 residues. V was clipped by 1 base and J by 5 bases; unmatched bases: 6. The germline gives CDR1 SGHDT, CDR2 YYEEEE. In nucleotides, the CDR3 is TGTGCCAGCAGCTTGCTTGCCGGGACAGGGAATGAAAAACTGTTTTTT. It is translated as CASSLLAGTGNEKLFF.

The chain links TRBV7-6 to TRBJ2-7, with D possibly being TRBD2 (5 bases). Germline V lookup: CDR1 SGHVS, CDR2 FNYEAQ. This CDR3 is 16 amino acids long. V lost 1 base and J lost 6, with 19 bases in between. For the CDR3, the DNA is TGTGCCAGCAGCTTAGGGGCCGGGGTTCGATTAGGCGAGCAGTACTTC. This encodes CASSLGAGVRLGEQYF.

The gene calls are TRBV11-3 and TRBJ1-2; 10 bases map to TRBD1. CDR1 is SGHNT, CDR2 YENEEA, per germline. The CDR3 is made up of 18 amino acids. The ends lost 5 bases at V and 3 bases at J; junction bases unmatched: 15. CDR3 DNA sequence: TGTGCCAGCAGCCCAACCGCGGGACAGGGGAGGTTAGACTATGGCTACACCTTC. Translating gives CASSPTAGQGRLDYGYTF.

This sequence joins TRBV21-1 and TRBJ2-5; the table's D call of TRBD2 was not tested on the DNA. TRBV21-1 is designated a pseudogene. The CDR3 length is 16 residues. The CDR3 spells CASSKVPAGVQETQYF. In DNA form, the CDR3 reads TGTGCCAGCAGCAAAGTCCCAGCGGGGGTCCAAGAGACCCAGTACTTC.

The gene calls are TRBV7-3 and TRBJ2-5, with 12 bases aligning to TRBD2. Germline loops: CDR1 SGHTA, CDR2 FQGTGA. The CDR3 totals 18 residues. Trimming removed 1 base from V and 0 bases from J; junction bases left unmatched: 6. The CDR3 loop is CASSLIGRTSGDQETQYF. CDR3 sequence (DNA): TGTGCCAGCAGCTTAATCGGCCGGACTAGCGGGGACCAAGAGACCCAGTACTTC.

CDR3 in DNA: TGTGCCAGCAGTTCCCCCGGTTGGGTAGATACGCAGTATTTT. Translation: CASSSPGWVDTQYF. The chain employs TRBV27 and TRBJ2-3, with D uncertain. The CDR3 runs to 14 residues. Germline CDR1 is MNHEY and CDR2 is SMNVEV (reference sequence). Trimming removed 4 bases at V and 5 bases at J, with 13 bases between.

The chain is built from TRBV20-1 and TRBJ1-2, with D uncertain. Germline V gene data show CDR1 as DFQATT and CDR2 as SNEGSKA (reference sequence). The CDR3 is made up of 11 amino acids. V lost 7 bases to trimming and J lost 5 bases, with 11 bases between them. The CDR3 here is CSVPQEYGYTF. In nucleotides, the CDR3 is TGCAGTGTACCCCAGGAGTATGGCTACACCTTC.